The TCR beta chain under discussion was sequenced for a study of shared clonotypes between healthy human individuals. Looking at the study overall: The composition of the donors was a couple of women and a few men aged 18 to 49.

The authors loaded 150 to 250 ng DNA, approximately 30,000 T cell genomes, into sorted-subset replicate PCRs. Libraries were prepared by immunoSEQ multiplex PCR; TCRdb keeps only in-frame clonotypes and omits some of them. Of approximately 530,000 clones in the sample, around 96% were seen once. General observations from the study: Few donors limited the genetic and exposure-history diversity represented. Naive subsets usually exceeded memory subsets in estimated richness.

As regards this clone: Antigen specificity is unknown.

V lost 8 bases and J lost 1, with 12 bases in between. Germline V gives CDR1 SGHRS, CDR2 YFSETQ. The CDR3 extends over 13 amino acids. V usage is TRBV5-1 and J usage is TRBJ2-5; D ambiguous. The sample was naive CD4+ T cells sorted from blood. The subset was: CD45RA+ positively selected. This sequence was found in a woman in her thirties in good health. CDR3 nucleotide sequence: TGCGCCAGTTCCTTAGACGGCCAAGAGACCCAGTACTTC. This translates into CASSLDGQETQYF.